This TCR beta chain was recovered during a study of tumor-infiltrating lymphocytes in primary liver carcinoma. Overall study: Ages ranged from 30 to 69, with HCC or mixed HCC-cholangiocarcinoma.

In this sample, this clonotype turned up once. What it binds is not known. The CDR3 totals 15 residues. The V gene's germline CDR1 is SGDLS and CDR2 YYNGEE. The J segment lost 2 bases and the V segment lost 4 bases, leaving 8 bases of the junction unmatched. It was from about 19-30 mg of unsorted bulk tissue that RNA and DNA were co-extracted. Patients were treatment-naive with chronic HBV infection. From about 0.45 ug total RNA, TCR beta cDNA was generated with a primer in the constant region. Nested multiplex PCR, run for three rounds with slightly modified ARM-PCR, yielded TCR beta libraries. TRBV1-TRBV30 forward primers paired with a C-beta reverse primer were used in the first two PCR rounds, which ran roughly 10 cycles each. TCRdb reprocessed the multiplex PCR reads with MiXCR, giving one entry per CDR3 protein. The sample comprises roughly 120,000 distinct CDR3 sequences, less than 75% of which are singletons, and 8% to 9% rests with the top ten.

Findings and caveats of the study: Tumor-blood pairs (like tumor-adjacent pairs) overlapped less than tumor region pairs did. Significantly greater top-250-clone fractions characterized tumors relative to blood (p = 0.039).

Sample: tumor-adjacent normal liver tissue. J is TRBJ2-7 and V is TRBV9; TRBD1 matches at 8 bases. The TCR originated in a woman aged 55-75 years with primary liver carcinoma and hepatitis B virus infection. The CDR3 region is CASSPQPGQAYEQYF. The CDR3 region has the DNA TGTGCCAGCAGCCCCCAACCGGGACAGGCCTACGAGCAGTACTTC.